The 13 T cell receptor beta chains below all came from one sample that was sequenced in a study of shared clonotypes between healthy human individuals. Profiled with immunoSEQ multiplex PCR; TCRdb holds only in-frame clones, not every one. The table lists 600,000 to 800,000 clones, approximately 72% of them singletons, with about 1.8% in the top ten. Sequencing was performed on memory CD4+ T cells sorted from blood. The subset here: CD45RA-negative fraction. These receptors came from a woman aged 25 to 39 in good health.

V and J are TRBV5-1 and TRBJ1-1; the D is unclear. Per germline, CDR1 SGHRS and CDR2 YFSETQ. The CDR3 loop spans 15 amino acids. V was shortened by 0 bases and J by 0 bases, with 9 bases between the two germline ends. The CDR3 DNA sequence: TGCGCCAGCAGCTTGGCGGCCAGCCTGAACACTGAAGCTTTCTTT. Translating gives CASSLAASLNTEAFF.

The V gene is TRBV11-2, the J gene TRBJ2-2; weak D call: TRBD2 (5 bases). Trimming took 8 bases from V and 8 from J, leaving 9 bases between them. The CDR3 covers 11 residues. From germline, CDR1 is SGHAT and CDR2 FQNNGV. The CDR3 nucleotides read TGTGCCAGCTTTTGGGAGGGGGAGCTGTTTTTT. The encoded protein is CASFWEGELFF.

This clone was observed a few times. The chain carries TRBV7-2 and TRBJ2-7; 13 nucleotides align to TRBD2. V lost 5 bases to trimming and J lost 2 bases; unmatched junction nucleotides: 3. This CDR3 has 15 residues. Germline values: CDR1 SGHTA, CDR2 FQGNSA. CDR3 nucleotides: TGTGCCAGCAGCCAAGGACTAGCGGGAGCCTACGAGCAGTACTTC. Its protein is CASSQGLAGAYEQYF. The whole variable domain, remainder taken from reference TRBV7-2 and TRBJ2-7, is GAGVSQSPSNKVTEKGKDVELRCDPISGHTALYWYRQSLGQGLEFLIYFQGNSAPDKSGLPSDRFSAERTGGSVSTLTIQRTQQEDSAVYLCASSQGLAGAYEQYFGPGTRLTVT.

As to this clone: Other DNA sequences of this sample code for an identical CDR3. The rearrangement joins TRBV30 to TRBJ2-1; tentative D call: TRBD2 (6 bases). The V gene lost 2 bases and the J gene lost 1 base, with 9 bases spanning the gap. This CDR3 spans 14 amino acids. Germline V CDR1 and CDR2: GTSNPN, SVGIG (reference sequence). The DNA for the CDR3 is TGTGCCTGGAGTAGCGGGTCTTCCTACAATGAGCAGTTCTTC. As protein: CAWSSGSSYNEQFF. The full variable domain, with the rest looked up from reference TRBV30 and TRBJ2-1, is SQTIHQWPATLVQPVGSPLSLECTVEGTSNPNLYWYRQAAGRGLQLLFYSVGIGQISSEVPQNLSASRPQDRQFILSSKKLLLSDSGFYLCAWSSGSSYNEQFFGPGTRLTVL.

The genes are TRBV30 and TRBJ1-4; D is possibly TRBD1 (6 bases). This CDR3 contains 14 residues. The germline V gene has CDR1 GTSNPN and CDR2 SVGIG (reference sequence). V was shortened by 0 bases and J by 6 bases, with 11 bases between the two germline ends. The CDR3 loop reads CAWSVGGADEKLFF. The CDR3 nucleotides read TGTGCCTGGAGTGTAGGGGGGGCCGATGAAAAACTGTTTTTT. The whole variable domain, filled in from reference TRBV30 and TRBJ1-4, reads SQTIHQWPATLVQPVGSPLSLECTVEGTSNPNLYWYRQAAGRGLQLLFYSVGIGQISSEVPQNLSASRPQDRQFILSSKKLLLSDSGFYLCAWSVGGADEKLFFGSGTQLSVL.

In DNA form, the CDR3 reads TGTGCCACCACCCCCAACACAGATACGCAGTATTTT. Its translation: CATTPNTDTQYF. The V call is TRBV7-9, the J call TRBJ2-3; D is unresolved. The germline V gene encodes CDR1 SEHNR and CDR2 FQNEAQ (reference sequence). This CDR3 contains 12 residues. Deletions cut 10 bases from V and 2 bases from J, with 10 bases between.

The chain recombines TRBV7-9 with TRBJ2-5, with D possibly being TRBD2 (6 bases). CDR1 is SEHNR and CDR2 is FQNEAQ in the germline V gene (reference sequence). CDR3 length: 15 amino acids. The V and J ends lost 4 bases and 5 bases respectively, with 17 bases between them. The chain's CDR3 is CASSSRRGTGETQYF. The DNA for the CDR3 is TGTGCCAGCAGCTCCAGACGCGGGACGGGGGAGACCCAGTACTTC.

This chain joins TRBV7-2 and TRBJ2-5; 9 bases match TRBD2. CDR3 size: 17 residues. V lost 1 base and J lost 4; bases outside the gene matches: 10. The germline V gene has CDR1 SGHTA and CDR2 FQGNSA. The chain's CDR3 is CASSLGAVSGSLETQYF. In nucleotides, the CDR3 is TGTGCCAGCAGCTTAGGGGCGGTTAGCGGGAGTCTAGAGACCCAGTACTTC.

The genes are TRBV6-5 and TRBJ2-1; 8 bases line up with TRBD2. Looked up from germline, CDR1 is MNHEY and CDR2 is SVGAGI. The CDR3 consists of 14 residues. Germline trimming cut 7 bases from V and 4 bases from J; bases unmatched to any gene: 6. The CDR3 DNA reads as TGTGCCAGCACCGCGGGACTAGATTACAATGAGCAGTTCTTC. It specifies CASTAGLDYNEQFF.

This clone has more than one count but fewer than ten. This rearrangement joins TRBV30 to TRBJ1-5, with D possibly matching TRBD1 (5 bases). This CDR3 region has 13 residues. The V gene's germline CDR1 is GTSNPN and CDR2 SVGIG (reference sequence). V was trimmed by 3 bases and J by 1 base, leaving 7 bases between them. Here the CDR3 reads CAWSGDSNQPQHF. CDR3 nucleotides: TGTGCCTGGAGCGGGGACAGCAATCAGCCCCAGCATTTT.

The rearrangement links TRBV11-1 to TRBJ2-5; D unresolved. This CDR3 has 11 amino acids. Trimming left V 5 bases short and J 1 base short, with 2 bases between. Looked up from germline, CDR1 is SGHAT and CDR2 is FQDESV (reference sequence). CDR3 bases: TGTGCCAGCAGCATCCAAGAGACCCAGTACTTC. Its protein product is CASSIQETQYF.

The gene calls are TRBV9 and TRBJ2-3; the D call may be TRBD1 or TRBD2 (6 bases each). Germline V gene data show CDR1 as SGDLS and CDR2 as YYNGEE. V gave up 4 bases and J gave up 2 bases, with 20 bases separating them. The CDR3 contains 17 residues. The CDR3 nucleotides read TGTGCCAGCAGCAAGGGGACCGGGGGCCTCTCCACAGATACGCAGTATTTT. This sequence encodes CASSKGTGGLSTDTQYF.

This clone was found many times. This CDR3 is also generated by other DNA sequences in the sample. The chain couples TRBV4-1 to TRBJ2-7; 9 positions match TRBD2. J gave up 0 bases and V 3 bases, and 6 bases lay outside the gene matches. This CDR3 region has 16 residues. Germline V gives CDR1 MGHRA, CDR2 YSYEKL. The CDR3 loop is CASSHLLAGSSYEQYF. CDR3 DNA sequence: TGCGCCAGCAGCCATTTGCTAGCGGGGAGCTCCTACGAGCAGTACTTC.